The 21 T cell receptor beta chains below all came from one sample that was sequenced in a study of T cells after yellow fever vaccination. Via MiXCR, TCRdb re-called the 5' RACE reads, giving one row per CDR3 protein. The top ten hold approximately 34% of the sample, which has under 200,000 distinct CDR3 sequences, approximately 11% seen once. The sequences come from CD8+ T cells sorted from PBMCs, collected 15 days after the yellow fever booster vaccination. The source is a young man who received the YFV17D yellow fever vaccine.

This chain's CDR3 is CASSLWQKSTDTQYF. CDR3 nucleotides: TGTGCCAGCAGCTTGTGGCAGAAAAGCACAGATACGCAGTATTTT. The chain joins TRBV5-5 to TRBJ2-3; D unclear. The ends were cut back, 1 base at V and 0 bases at J, with 9 bases in the middle. The CDR3 sequence is 15 residues long. Germline lookup yields CDR1 SGHKS and CDR2 YYEKEE (reference sequence). The variable domain in full, completed from reference TRBV5-5 and TRBJ2-3, reads DAGVTQSPTHLIKTRGQQVTLRCSPISGHKSVSWYQQVLGQGPQFIFQYYEKEERGRGNFPDRFSARQFPNYSSELNVNALLLGDSALYLCASSLWQKSTDTQYFGPGTRLTVL.

V and J are TRBV7-2 and TRBJ2-1; 8 nucleotides agree with TRBD2. V gave up 7 bases and J gave up 3 bases; unmatched junction bases: 5. Germline CDR1 and CDR2: SGHTA and FQGNSA. The CDR3 extends over 14 amino acids. For the CDR3, the DNA is TGTGCCAGCACGGGGGGGGTGATCTACAATGAGCAGTTCTTC. It is translated as CASTGGVIYNEQFF.

Ten or more counts support this clonotype. This chain links TRBV6-5 with TRBJ2-3, with 8 bases fitting TRBD2. The CDR3 runs 15 residues. V was clipped by 5 bases and J by 1 base; unmatched bases: 5. Looked up from germline, CDR1 is MNHEY and CDR2 is SVGAGI. The CDR3 DNA reads as TGTGCCAGCAGTCCTCTAGCGGGCGGCACAGATACGCAGTATTTT. Protein sequence: CASSPLAGGTDTQYF.

This clonotype was observed a few times. The gene calls are TRBV6-1 and TRBJ1-2; 8 bases match TRBD1. Looked up from germline, CDR1 is MNHNS and CDR2 is SASEGT. With V trimmed by 11 bases and J by 7 bases, 12 bases remained unmatched. The CDR3 extends over 13 amino acids. This CDR3 reads CAALRDRMAGYTF. In nucleotides, the CDR3 is TGTGCCGCCCTCCGGGACAGGATGGCTGGCTACACCTTC.

The V call is TRBV12-3 or TRBV12-4, the J call TRBJ2-1; TRBD2 matches 10 bases. CDR3 length: 17 amino acids. V shed 10 bases, J shed 7 bases, and the junction held 19 bases outside the gene matches. This chain's CDR3 is CATIPAFLAGGRNEQFF. The CDR3 nucleotides are TGTGCCACCATACCGGCTTTCTTAGCGGGGGGCAGGAATGAGCAGTTCTTC.

The chain is built from TRBV6-1 and TRBJ1-5, with D possibly matching TRBD1 (5 bases). CDR1 MNHNS and CDR2 SASEGT come from the germline V gene. This CDR3 contains 13 residues. V was pared by 5 bases and J by 3 bases, with 8 bases between. The chain's CDR3 is CASSQGYNQPQHF. The CDR3 DNA sequence: TGTGCCAGCAGTCAGGGCTACAATCAGCCCCAGCATTTT.

The genes are TRBV6-2 or TRBV6-3 and TRBJ2-1, with 8 positions matching TRBD2. The CDR3 is made up of 16 amino acids. V was pared by 2 bases and J by 2 bases, with 5 bases of the junction left unmatched. Germline V gene sequence: CDR1 MNHEY, CDR2 SVGEGT. The CDR3 reads CASSYGAGGPYNEQFF. CDR3 DNA sequence: TGTGCCAGCAGTTACGGCGCGGGGGGACCCTACAATGAGCAGTTCTTC.

The rearrangement joins TRBV4-1 to TRBJ1-5, with 10 bases fitting TRBD1. This CDR3 spans 16 amino acids. J gave up 2 bases and V 3 bases, and 4 bases lay outside the gene matches. CDR1 and CDR2 (germline): MGHRA, YSYEKL. The DNA for the CDR3 is TGCGCCAGCAGCCACTCCGGGACAGGGGGCAATCAGCCCCAGCATTTT. This gives the protein CASSHSGTGGNQPQHF.

This clonotype was detected many times. This chain joins TRBV9 and TRBJ2-1, with D perhaps being TRBD1 or TRBD2 (5 bases each). V was trimmed by 4 bases and J by 7 bases, leaving 9 bases between them. Germline CDR1 SGDLS, CDR2 YYNGEE. This CDR3 is 12 amino acids long. CDR3 protein: CASSPWGNEQFF. In nucleotides, the CDR3 is TGTGCCAGCAGCCCTTGGGGGAATGAGCAGTTCTTC.

The CDR3 is CASSGTGGGPDTQYF. The CDR3 coding sequence is TGCGCCAGCAGTGGGACAGGGGGCGGCCCAGATACGCAGTATTTT. The genes are TRBV10-1 and TRBJ2-3; TRBD1 aligns across 11 bases. The V gene's germline CDR1 is WNHNN and CDR2 SYGVQD (reference sequence). Trimming cost V 4 bases and J 4 bases; bases outside gene matches: 4. CDR3 length: 15 amino acids.

This clonotype showed up just a few times. This sequence joins TRBV29-1 and TRBJ1-4; no firm D call. Germline loops: CDR1 SQVTM, CDR2 ANQGSEA. The CDR3 is made up of 14 amino acids. Trimming took 8 bases from V and 8 from J, leaving 21 bases between them. CDR3 nucleotide sequence: TGCAGCTACGAAAGCGCGGGTCTCGGCGAAAAACTGTTTTTT. This gives the protein CSYESAGLGEKLFF.

The chain combines TRBV12-3 or TRBV12-4 with TRBJ2-3; the D gene is possibly TRBD1 (6 bases). Between the trimmed V and J ends, which lost 7 bases and 2 bases, there was a span of 13 bases. The CDR3 covers 14 residues. CDR3 DNA sequence: TGTGCCAGCACCGCCGTGGGACACACAGATACGCAGTATTTT. It is translated as CASTAVGHTDTQYF.

This chain joins TRBV6-6 and TRBJ2-3; possibly TRBD2 for D (5 bases). The V gene's germline CDR1 is MNHNY and CDR2 SVGAGI (reference sequence). CDR3 length equals 18 residues. Trimming left V 2 bases short and J 0 bases short, with 18 bases between. The CDR3, as DNA: TGTGCCAGCAGTTACCCCCCCGGGGTGACACCTAGCACAGATACGCAGTATTTT. As protein: CASSYPPGVTPSTDTQYF.

This clonotype was detected a few times. The gene calls are TRBV4-1 and TRBJ1-6, with D maybe TRBD1 (5 bases). CDR1 and CDR2 from the germline V gene are MGHRA and YSYEKL. V dropped 0 bases and J dropped 7 bases, with 19 bases sitting between them. This CDR3 is built from 18 residues. This CDR3 reads CASSQDGQGAQLNSPLHF. The CDR3 coding sequence is TGCGCCAGCAGCCAAGATGGACAAGGGGCACAACTAAATTCACCCCTCCACTTT.

This chain joins TRBV20-1 and TRBJ2-1; TRBD2 agrees at 8 bases. This CDR3 comprises 13 residues. Germline CDR1 reads DFQATT; CDR2 reads SNEGSKA (reference sequence). Germline trimming cut 5 bases from V and 7 bases from J; bases unmatched to any gene: 7. CDR3 loop: CSAVRGGGNEQFF. In DNA form, the CDR3 reads TGCAGTGCTGTTCGGGGGGGCGGAAATGAGCAGTTCTTC.

This clonotype has just a few counts. The CDR3 DNA sequence: TGTGCCGAGGGGACAGGGGGCGACTACAATGAGCAGTTCTTC. This codes for CAEGTGGDYNEQFF. The chain uses TRBV2 and TRBJ2-1, with 12 nucleotides matching TRBD1. The germline gives CDR1 SNHLY, CDR2 FYNNEI. After removal of 11 bases from V and 3 bases from J, the junction contained 5 bases not matched to a gene. The CDR3 runs to 14 residues.

The chain is built from TRBV7-2 and TRBJ2-4, with D possibly TRBD2 on 6 matching bases. V was shortened by 0 bases and J by 6 bases, with 9 bases between the two germline ends. This CDR3 region has 14 residues. Germline-derived CDR1 and CDR2 are SGHTA and FQGNSA. CDR3 residues: CASSLARGRNIQYF. The CDR3, as DNA: TGTGCCAGCAGCTTAGCGCGGGGACGAAACATTCAGTACTTC.

This clonotype showed up many times. This rearrangement joins TRBV27 to TRBJ2-7; 9 positions agree with TRBD2. Trimming cost V 0 bases and J 4 bases; bases outside gene matches: 1. The CDR3 loop spans 14 amino acids. CDR1 MNHEY and CDR2 SMNVEV come from the germline V gene (reference sequence). CDR3 bases: TGTGCCAGCAGTTTATCTAGCGGGGGATACGAGCAGTACTTC. Translating it yields CASSLSSGGYEQYF.

The genes are TRBV6-2 or TRBV6-3 and TRBJ1-1; D gene unclear. Germline CDR1 MNHEY, CDR2 SVGEGT. This CDR3 is 12 amino acids long. V dropped 3 bases and J dropped 6 bases, with 8 bases sitting between them. The CDR3 nucleotides are TGTGCCAGCAGTTATGCTCCCCCTGAAGCTTTCTTT. Amino acids: CASSYAPPEAFF.

The J gene is TRBJ2-1, the V gene TRBV11-2; D is unresolved. Trimming cost V 5 bases and J 0 bases, with 14 bases left between them. The CDR3 spans 16 residues. CDR1 is SGHAT, CDR2 FQNNGV, per germline. CDR3 DNA: TGTGCCAGCAGCGTGGAAGACCGGGCCTCCTACAATGAGCAGTTCTTC. Amino acid sequence: CASSVEDRASYNEQFF.

The chain links TRBV27 to TRBJ2-1; D may correspond to TRBD1 or TRBD2 (5 bases each). This CDR3 is built from 13 residues. Trimming left V 7 bases short and J 5 bases short, with 12 bases between. CDR1 is MNHEY, CDR2 SMNVEV, per germline (reference sequence). CDR3 in amino acids: CASIGTSDNEQFF. The CDR3 DNA is TGTGCCAGCATCGGGACCTCGGACAATGAGCAGTTCTTC.